This is a list of T cell receptor beta chains from one sample in a study of T cells in Graves' hyperthyroidism and ophthalmopathy. MiXCR, run by TCRdb on the multiplex PCR reads, gives a single entry per CDR3 protein. The table records 750,000 to 950,000 distinct CDR3 sequences, roughly 40% of them present only once. Material for sequencing was blood. These receptors were obtained from a man younger than 30 with Graves' hyperthyroidism. Each CDR3 is given with its conserved first and last residue. Each record gives: D gene, CDR3 length, clone size, V gene, J gene, CDR3 protein, CDR3 DNA. D genes are given only for firm matches. The size entry is marked missing in some rows and otherwise reads once, few, many or a size class.

NA	14	few	TRBV6-5	TRBJ1-1	CASSATALNTEAFF	TGTGCCAGCAGCGCGACAGCCTTGAACACTGAAGCTTTCTTT
NA	13	many	TRBV29-1	TRBJ2-7	CSVRGRARYEQYF	TGCAGCGTTCGGGGCAGGGCCCGCTACGAGCAGTACTTC
TRBD2	16	NA	TRBV2	TRBJ2-2	CASSEPGLAGTGELFF	TGTGCCAGCAGTGAACCCGGACTAGCGGGCACCGGGGAGCTGTTTTTT
NA	14	many	TRBV5-8	TRBJ2-7	CASSLEGGIYEQYF	TGTGCCAGCAGCTTGGAAGGGGGGATCTACGAGCAGTACTTC
NA	13	many	TRBV10-3	TRBJ1-2	CAISDQGHYGYTF	TGTGCCATCAGTGACCAGGGACACTATGGCTACACCTTC
NA	16	NA	TRBV6-5	TRBJ2-7	CASSLEGRVSLYEQYF	TGTGCCAGCAGTTTGGAGGGCAGGGTATCGTTATACGAGCAGTACTTC
TRBD1	15	few	TRBV7-2	TRBJ2-5	CASSPPDRSQETQYF	TGTGCCAGCAGCCCACCGGACAGGTCCCAAGAGACCCAGTACTTC
NA	15	NA	TRBV20-1	TRBJ2-2	CSARDSGGRAGELFF	TGCAGTGCTAGAGATTCTGGGGGCCGCGCCGGGGAGCTGTTTTTT
NA	13	NA	TRBV4-2	TRBJ2-7	CASSQEWKYEQYF	TGTGCCAGCAGCCAAGAGTGGAAATACGAGCAGTACTTC
NA	15	NA	TRBV7-9	TRBJ2-5	CASSLGAGISETQYF	TGTGCCAGCAGCTTAGGGGCAGGGATAAGCGAGACCCAGTACTTC
TRBD1	13	many	TRBV29-1	TRBJ1-5	CSVAQGDGQPQHF	TGCAGCGTCGCACAGGGGGACGGGCAGCCCCAGCATTTT
NA	14	NA	TRBV5-4	TRBJ1-2	CASSQENPRAGYTF	TGTGCCAGCAGCCAAGAAAATCCCCGGGCTGGCTACACCTTC
TRBD2	15	NA	TRBV20-1	TRBJ2-2	CSARGGLAISGELFF	TGCAGTGCTAGGGGGGGACTAGCGATCTCCGGGGAGCTGTTTTTT
NA	15	NA	TRBV4-1	TRBJ1-6	CASSQVVQDNSPLHF	TGCGCCAGCAGCCAAGTAGTACAGGATAATTCACCCCTCCACTTT
NA	12	NA	TRBV29-1	TRBJ2-5	CSSRGPAETQYF	TGCAGCAGTAGAGGTCCCGCGGAGACCCAGTACTTC
NA	15	NA	TRBV3-1	TRBJ1-3	CASSQDPVAGNTIYF	TGTGCCAGCAGCCAAGATCCAGTTGCCGGAAACACCATATATTTT
TRBD1	15	NA	TRBV20-1	TRBJ2-1	CSASPTGTGNNEQFF	TGCAGTGCTAGCCCGACCGGGACAGGCAACAATGAGCAGTTCTTC
NA	10	NA	TRBV6-6	TRBJ1-5	CASSHQGQHF	TGTGCCAGCAGCCATCAGGGACAGCATTTT
TRBD2	15	NA	TRBV2	TRBJ2-5	CASSEARGVKETQYF	TGTGCCAGCAGTGAAGCGCGGGGGGTCAAAGAGACCCAGTACTTC
NA	14	few	TRBV11-2	TRBJ2-2	CASSLDKGTGELFF	TGTGCCAGCAGCTTAGATAAGGGCACCGGGGAGCTGTTTTTT
NA	15	NA	TRBV19	TRBJ1-2	CASSILRGLDYGYTF	TGTGCCAGTAGTATCCTCAGGGGACTAGACTATGGCTACACCTTC
NA	14	many	TRBV2	TRBJ1-6	CASSPGHRASPLHF	TGTGCCAGCAGCCCGGGACACCGTGCTTCACCCCTCCACTTT
NA	15	NA	TRBV9	TRBJ1-6	CASSVAGADNSPLHF	TGTGCCAGCAGCGTAGCTGGGGCGGATAATTCACCCCTCCACTTT
NA	13	NA	TRBV12-5	TRBJ1-4	CASGPDVNEKLFF	TGTGCTAGTGGTCCCGACGTTAATGAAAAACTGTTTTTT
NA	9	NA	TRBV11-2	TRBJ2-5	CASSLDRDF	TGTGCCAGCAGCTTGGACCGGGACTTC
NA	13	NA	TRBV9	TRBJ1-1	CASSHHGEGQAFF	TGTGCCAGCAGCCACCATGGGGAGGGACAAGCTTTCTTT
TRBD2	16	few	TRBV9	TRBJ2-7	CASSVGGSGGAYEQYF	TGTGCCAGCAGCGTAGGTGGCAGCGGGGGGGCCTACGAGCAGTACTTC
NA	16	few	TRBV7-3	TRBJ1-1	CASSLLWAAKNTEAFF	TGTGCCAGCAGCCTATTATGGGCAGCAAAGAACACTGAAGCTTTCTTT
TRBD1	16	NA	TRBV9	TRBJ2-7	CASSEGGGTGGGEQYF	TGTGCCAGCAGCGAGGGGGGGGGGACAGGGGGTGGCGAGCAGTACTTC
TRBD2	14	few	TRBV20-1	TRBJ2-5	CSASRLAGRETQYF	TGCAGTGCTAGTCGACTAGCGGGAAGGGAGACCCAGTACTTC
TRBD1	14	NA	TRBV20-1	TRBJ1-1	CSAIQGPKLTEAFF	TGCAGTGCTATACAGGGGCCTAAGCTCACTGAAGCTTTCTTT
TRBD1	14	many	TRBV7-8	TRBJ1-2	CASSAAGGDYGYTF	TGTGCCAGCAGCGCGGCAGGGGGCGACTATGGCTACACCTTC